Each of the 23 T cell receptor beta chains below was sequenced from the same sample in a study of CD8+ T cells in alopecia areata. After isolation, RNA underwent reverse transcription to generate cDNA as the sequencing template. Sequencing was performed with immunoSEQ multiplex PCR; in TCRdb, only in-frame clones are kept and a portion is missing. This sample shows roughly 110,000 clones and no singletons; about 20% rests with the ten largest. Material: lesional skin. Receptors originate from a C3H/HeJ mouse with alopecia areata. The strain's MHC: H2-k.

This clone was seen a few times. Mouse gene names and germline throughout. The sequence runs out 4 residues before the end of the CDR3; the remainder is reconstructed from the germline J gene. The V and J genes are TRBV13-3 and TRBJ1-4; TRBD1 aligns across 11 bases. Germline CDR1 reads NNHDY; CDR2 reads SYVADS. This CDR3 is 15 amino acids long. J gave up 6 bases and V 6 bases, and 7 bases lay outside the gene matches. The CDR3 here is CASTTRTGGDERLFF. The part of the CDR3 DNA that was read is TGTGCCAGCACTACCAGGACAGGGGGCGACGAA. Full variable domain (outside the CDR3, taken from reference TRBV13-3 and TRBJ1-4): EAAVTQSPRSKVAVTGGKVTLSCHQTNNHDYMYWYRQDTGHGLRLIHYSYVADSTEKGDIPDGYKASRPSQENFSLILELASLSQTAVYFCASTTRTGGDERLFFGHGTKLSVL.

With respect to this clone: All gene names here are mouse names. The sequenced fragment ends 4 residues before the CDR3 boundary, so the rest is inferred from the germline J gene. The chain carries TRBV19 and TRBJ2-1; 9 nucleotides match TRBD2. This CDR3 is 17 amino acids long. The ends lost 1 base at V and 4 bases at J; junction bases unmatched: 9. Per the germline V gene, CDR1 is FNHDT and CDR2 is SITEND (reference sequence). Partial CDR3 DNA: TGTGCCAGCAGTATATACTGGGGGGAGGATCTATATGCT. Translation gives CASSIYWGEDLYA. The entire CDR3 is CASSIYWGEDLYAEQFF.

On this clone: Gene names follow the mouse nomenclature. Coverage ceases 4 residues before the CDR3 finishes, and the germline J gene fills in the end. The chain uses TRBV19 and TRBJ1-2; no reliable D call. The CDR3 is 14 residues long. Germline lookup yields CDR1 FNHDT and CDR2 SITEND (reference sequence). V gave up 1 base and J gave up 0 bases, with 7 bases separating them. CDR3 sequence: CASSIFPSNSDYTF. The CDR3 bases that were read are TGTGCCAGCAGTATATTTCCATCAAACTCC.

About this clone itself: Gene names and germline refer to mouse. Sequencing ends 4 residues short of the CDR3 end; the germline J gene provides the rest. V is TRBV13-1 and J is TRBJ2-7; TRBD2 agrees at 11 bases. Germline CDR1 NSHNY, CDR2 SYGAGN. The CDR3 consists of 15 residues. Trimming took 3 bases from V and 1 from J; bases not matched to a gene: 3. CDR3 residues: CASSAGLGGSYEQYF. CDR3 DNA, as far as it was read: TGTGCCAGCAGTGCCGGACTGGGGGGTTCCTAT.

There are a few counts of this clone. Here the gene names and germline are mouse. The read halts 4 residues ahead of the CDR3 end, with the missing end drawn from the germline J gene. V is TRBV13-3 and J is TRBJ2-1; 8 bases align to TRBD1. This CDR3 spans 15 amino acids. The V gene's germline CDR1 is NNHDY and CDR2 SYVADS. With 1 base clipped from V and 5 bases from J, the junction kept 5 bases outside the gene matches. The CDR3 sequence is CASSDWTGRDAEQFF. The covered CDR3 bases are TGTGCCAGCAGTGATTGGACAGGGAGGGATGCT.

A few counts support this clone. Genes and germline are mouse. Sequencing ends 4 residues short of the CDR3 end; the germline J gene provides the rest. Other nucleotide sequences from this sample produce the same CDR3. This sequence joins TRBV13-2 and TRBJ2-7; TRBD2 might be the D (7 bases). Germline CDR1 NNHNN, CDR2 SYGAGS (reference sequence). V lost 0 bases, J lost 0 bases, and 10 bases lay in between. This CDR3 comprises 15 residues. CDR3 DNA (partial): TGTGCCAGCGGTGATGTCGGGGGGCCCTCCTAT. Its protein product is CASGDVGGPSY. In full, the CDR3 is CASGDVGGPSYEQYF.

About this clone: Genes and germline come from the mouse. The CDR3 end lies 4 residues beyond the end of the read and is filled in from the germline J gene. The chain has TRBV1 and TRBJ2-4; no reliable D call. Looked up from germline, CDR1 is NSQYPW and CDR2 is LRSPGD (reference sequence). V was trimmed by 6 bases and J by 1 base, leaving 5 bases between them. There are 12 residues in the CDR3. The CDR3: CTCSQGQNTLYF. Partial CDR3 DNA: TGCACCTGCAGCCAGGGTCAAAAC. Together with reference TRBV1 and TRBJ2-4, the CDR3 gives the full variable domain: VTLLEQNPRWRLVPRGQAVNLRCILKNSQYPWMSWYQQDLQKQLQWLFTLRSPGDKEVKSLPGADYLATRVTDTELRLQVANMSQGRTLYCTCSQGQNTLYFGAGTRLSVL.

A remark on this clone: Gene names denote mouse genes. The observed sequence ends 4 residues before the CDR3 terminus, with the missing tail filled in from the germline J gene. This chain uses TRBV1 with TRBJ1-4, with D unresolved. This CDR3 is built from 14 residues. Germline CDR1 is NSQYPW and CDR2 is LRSPGD (reference sequence). Trimming removed 1 base from V and 3 bases from J, with 6 bases in between. The CDR3 reads CTCSAVHPNERLFF. Partial CDR3 DNA: TGCACCTGCAGTGCAGTACATCCCAACGAA.

This clone has a handful of counts. Germline and genes here are mouse. The sequenced fragment ends 4 residues before the CDR3 boundary, so the rest is inferred from the germline J gene. The chain couples TRBV19 to TRBJ2-2; D is uncertain. Germline CDR1 is FNHDT and CDR2 is SITEND (reference sequence). Trimming removed 6 bases at V and 0 bases at J, with 12 bases between. This CDR3 has 15 amino acids. CDR3 DNA, as far as it was read: TGTGCCAGCACCTTACAAGAAGCAAACACCGGG. Translating gives CASTLQEANTG. The full CDR3 reads CASTLQEANTGQLYF. The full variable domain, its missing parts supplied by reference TRBV19 and TRBJ2-2, is GGIITQTPKFLIGQEGQKLTLKCQQNFNHDTMYWYRQDSGKGLRLIYYSITENDLQKGDLSEGYDASREKKSSFSLTVTSAQKNEMAVFLCASTLQEANTGQLYFGEGSKLTVL.

A remark on this clone: Mouse gene names and germline throughout. The CDR3 end is not reached by the read, which stops 4 residues before it; the germline J gene fills it in. The rearrangement links TRBV1 to TRBJ2-1, with D tentatively TRBD1 (6 bases). Looked up from germline, CDR1 is NSQYPW and CDR2 is LRSPGD (reference sequence). With 0 bases removed from V and 0 bases from J, the gap between germline ends came to 9 bases. The CDR3 runs to 16 residues. CDR3 protein: CTCSAERGFNYAEQFF. CDR3 DNA (partial): TGCACCTGCAGTGCAGAGAGGGGGTTTAACTATGCT.

As regards this clone: Gene names denote mouse genes. The read terminates 4 residues before the CDR3 end, so the remaining end is supplied by the germline J gene. The chain combines TRBV19 with TRBJ1-4; possibly TRBD1 for D (6 bases). CDR1 is FNHDT, CDR2 SITEND, per germline (reference sequence). Deletions cut 5 bases from V and 2 bases from J, with 16 bases between. The CDR3 has 16 amino acids. The CDR3 here is CASSRTGRGSNERLFF. The sequenced part of the CDR3 DNA is TGTGCCAGCAGCCGAACAGGGAGGGGCTCCAACGAA.

To note about this clone: Each gene name is a mouse one. The read finishes 4 residues shy of the CDR3 end, and the germline J gene is used to complete it. The chain uses TRBV14 and TRBJ2-7, with 10 positions matching TRBD2. From germline, CDR1 is SGHDT and CDR2 FRDEAV. The CDR3 runs 14 residues. CDR3 sequence: CASSFRLGGNEQYF. The CDR3 bases that were read are TGTGCCAGCAGTTTCCGACTGGGGGGAAAT.

Only a few counts were recorded for this clone. Mouse gene names and germline throughout. The CDR3 end is not reached by the read, which stops 4 residues before it; the germline J gene fills it in. This chain links TRBV13-3 with TRBJ1-1; 9 nucleotides align to TRBD1. The CDR3 contains 15 residues. V shed 3 bases and J 0 bases; nucleotides not matched to a gene: 3. Germline V gene lookup returns CDR1 NNHDY and CDR2 SYVADS. CDR3 protein: CASSGTGAANTEVFF. CDR3 DNA, as far as it was read: TGTGCCAGCAGTGGGACAGGGGCGGCAAACACA.

This clone was detected a few times. Here the gene names and germline are mouse. The read terminates 4 residues ahead of where the CDR3 ends, so the germline J gene completes it. This chain joins TRBV19 and TRBJ2-1; perhaps TRBD2 as D (7 bases). The CDR3 has 14 amino acids. Germline CDR1 is FNHDT and CDR2 is SITEND (reference sequence). Between the trimmed V and J ends, which lost 2 bases and 5 bases, there was a span of 11 bases. The sequenced CDR3 bases are TGTGCCAGCAGTATCCGGGGGGCGGATGCT. As protein: CASSIRGADA. The whole CDR3 sequence reads CASSIRGADAEQFF.

This clone was found a few times. The protein here is the DNA translation, as the TCRdb protein differs from it at residue 12. These gene names are mouse names. CDR3 loop: CASSDDRGGGNTLYF. CDR3 DNA (partial): TGTGCCAGCAGTGATGACAGGGGAGGTGGAAATACG. The gene calls are TRBV13-3 and TRBJ1-3; 7 nucleotides agree with TRBD1. The CDR3 extends 3 residues past the end of the read, so its final part is completed from the germline J gene. Germline V lookup: CDR1 NNHDY, CDR2 SYVADS. The CDR3 sequence is 15 residues long. V lost 0 bases to trimming and J lost 3 bases; unmatched junction nucleotides: 3.

There are a few counts of this clone. Genes here carry mouse names. The read ends 4 residues before the CDR3 terminus; that terminus is restored from the germline J gene. The J gene is TRBJ2-7, the V gene TRBV13-2, with D perhaps TRBD1 (6 bases). V lost 1 base and J lost 2, with 10 bases in between. This CDR3 region has 14 residues. Per germline, CDR1 NNHNN and CDR2 SYGAGS (reference sequence). The sequenced part of the CDR3 DNA is TGTGCCAGCGGTGATAGGGCAGGGGCCTAT. Protein sequence: CASGDRAGAY. The CDR3, in full, reads CASGDRAGAYEQYF.

Note on this clone: Mouse names are used for the genes. Read data end 4 residues before the CDR3 end; the end is taken from the germline J gene. V is TRBV13-3 and J is TRBJ1-1; D is undetermined. Looked up from germline, CDR1 is NNHDY and CDR2 is SYVADS. The V and J ends lost 1 base and 3 bases respectively, with 10 bases between them. The CDR3 extends over 14 amino acids. Incomplete CDR3 DNA: TGTGCCAGCAGTGATATAGGATGGGACACA. This codes for CASSDIGWDT. The complete CDR3 sequence is CASSDIGWDTEVFF.

On this clone itself: Mouse names are used for the genes. The read ends 4 residues shy of where the CDR3 ends; the end is completed using the germline J gene. Additional DNA sequences in this sample encode the identical CDR3. The J gene is TRBJ2-4, the V gene TRBV13-3, with a possible D match to TRBD1 (5 bases). Germline-derived CDR1 and CDR2 are NNHDY and SYVADS. The length of the CDR3 is 14 residues. V was clipped by 4 bases and J by 0 bases, with 9 bases between them. CDR3 DNA (partial): TGTGCCAGCAGTCTGGACACTAGTCAAAAC. It encodes CASSLDTSQN. The entire CDR3 sequence reads CASSLDTSQNTLYF.

As concerns this clone: Any gene name here is a mouse gene name. The missing CDR3 end, 4 residues past where the read stops, is filled in from the germline J gene. The chain recombines TRBV13-3 with TRBJ2-3; D perhaps matches TRBD1 (6 bases). With 0 bases removed from V and 2 bases from J, the gap between germline ends came to 13 bases. The CDR3 totals 16 residues. Germline CDR1 NNHDY, CDR2 SYVADS. The CDR3 bases that were read are TGTGCCAGCAGTGATGCTCAGGGGAGGAATGCAGAA. This encodes CASSDAQGRNAE. The entire CDR3 protein is CASSDAQGRNAETLYF.

In its sample, this clone was seen a few times. Genes and germline are mouse. Coverage ceases 4 residues before the CDR3 finishes, and the germline J gene fills in the end. The V gene is TRBV13-2, the J gene TRBJ1-4; D is possibly TRBD1 (6 bases). V was clipped by 0 bases and J by 4 bases, with 10 bases between them. The CDR3 is 15 amino acids. Germline V lookup: CDR1 NNHNN, CDR2 SYGAGS (reference sequence). The CDR3 sequence: CASGDARGINERLFF. Incomplete CDR3 DNA: TGTGCCAGCGGTGATGCAAGGGGGATCAACGAA.

This clone was seen only a few times. The germline and genes are mouse ones. The observed sequence ends 4 residues before the CDR3 terminus, with the missing tail filled in from the germline J gene. The V and J genes are TRBV1 and TRBJ2-1, with 9 nucleotides matching TRBD2. This CDR3 contains 17 residues. CDR1 and CDR2 from the germline V gene are NSQYPW and LRSPGD (reference sequence). V trimming: 0 bases; J trimming: 0 bases; junction bases outside the gene matches: 3. Partial CDR3 DNA: TGCACCTGCAGTGCAGAAAGACTGGGGGATAACTATGCT. The encoded protein is CTCSAERLGDNYA. The entire CDR3 reads CTCSAERLGDNYAEQFF.

Of note for this clone: The protein here is the DNA translation, as the TCRdb protein differs from it at residue 12. The gene symbols are mouse symbols. The CDR3 protein is CASSETTISGNTLYF. CDR3 DNA, as far as it was read: TGTGCCAGCAGTGAGACGACAATTTCTGGAAATACG. The chain combines TRBV13-3 with TRBJ1-3; D gene uncertain. The CDR3 goes on 3 residues after the read ends, and that part is filled in from the germline J gene. The germline V and J ends were trimmed by 2 bases and 0 bases, with 9 bases remaining between them. CDR3 length equals 15 residues. Germline V CDR1 and CDR2: NNHDY, SYVADS. The full variable domain, completed using reference TRBV13-3 and TRBJ1-3, is EAAVTQSPRSKVAVTGGKVTLSCHQTNNHDYMYWYRQDTGHGLRLIHYSYVADSTEKGDIPDGYKASRPSQENFSLILELASLSQTAVYFCASSETTISGNTLYFGEGSRLIVV.

Notes on this clone: Gene labels here are mouse ones. Coverage ceases 4 residues before the CDR3 finishes, and the germline J gene fills in the end. The chain recombines TRBV13-1 with TRBJ2-3; 7 bases are shared with TRBD2. V lost 1 base, J lost 1 base, and 3 bases stayed unmatched. CDR3 length: 15 residues. Germline CDR1 reads NSHNY; CDR2 reads SYGAGN. The CDR3: CASSDLLGGAETLYF. Partial CDR3 DNA: TGTGCCAGCAGTGATCTTCTGGGGGGTGCAGAA.